These T cell receptor beta chains were read from a single sample in a study of T cell repertoires in cytomegalovirus infection. One entry per CDR3 protein, called by TCRdb with MiXCR from the reads. The sample consists of 250,000 to 300,000 distinct CDR3 sequences, 8% to 9.5% of them appearing once. What was sequenced was PBMCs. The source of these receptors is a human donor in good health (CMV status not recorded). Some clones in this sample may be carry-over from other donors' samples. The CDR3 runs from the conserved cysteine through the conserved F or W. Fields, in order: J gene, clone size, V gene, D gene, CDR3 DNA, CDR3 protein. D genes are given only for firm matches. The listing skips clone size in some rows; elsewhere it reads once, few, many or a size class.

j_call: TRBJ1-6
clone_size: -
v_call: TRBV6-2/TRBV6-3
d_call: -
cdr3_nt: TGTGCCAGCAGCTCGTCTTCACCCCTCCACTTT
cdr3_aa: CASSSSSPLHF

j_call: TRBJ2-5
clone_size: many
v_call: TRBV7-2
d_call: -
cdr3_nt: TGTGCCAGCAGCCTATATTTGGGGCCGCTCCAAGAGACCCAGTACTTC
cdr3_aa: CASSLYLGPLQETQYF

j_call: TRBJ2-1
clone_size: many
v_call: TRBV7-2
d_call: -
cdr3_nt: TGTGCCAGCAGCTTAGCGTCCCTAGGGAGCTACAATGAGCAGTTCTTC
cdr3_aa: CASSLASLGSYNEQFF

j_call: TRBJ2-5
clone_size: many
v_call: TRBV11-2
d_call: TRBD2
cdr3_nt: TGTGCCAGCAGCTCGCTCTTGGGGACTAGAGTTCAAGAGACCCAGTACTTC
cdr3_aa: CASSSLLGTRVQETQYF

j_call: TRBJ1-2
clone_size: many
v_call: TRBV7-2
d_call: TRBD1
cdr3_nt: TGTGCCAGCAGTCCCTCAGGGACAGGCTATGGCTACACCTTC
cdr3_aa: CASSPSGTGYGYTF

j_call: TRBJ2-1
clone_size: many
v_call: TRBV11-2
d_call: -
cdr3_nt: TGTGCCAGCAGCTCTGGCTCTCGTTCGACGGGGCAGTTCTTC
cdr3_aa: CASSSGSRSTGQFF

j_call: TRBJ1-1
clone_size: many
v_call: TRBV5-1
d_call: -
cdr3_nt: TGCGCCAGCAGGGAGACAGCGAACACTGAAGCTTTCTTT
cdr3_aa: CASRETANTEAFF

j_call: TRBJ1-2
clone_size: -
v_call: TRBV7-2
d_call: -
cdr3_nt: TGTGCCAGCAGTCCGACCTATGGCACGTATGGCTACACCTTC
cdr3_aa: CASSPTYGTYGYTF

j_call: TRBJ2-1
clone_size: few
v_call: TRBV9
d_call: TRBD2
cdr3_nt: TGTGCCAGCAGCGTACACCCCCAACGGACTAGCGGGAGCGGTGAGCAGTTCTTC
cdr3_aa: CASSVHPQRTSGSGEQFF

j_call: TRBJ1-4
clone_size: many
v_call: TRBV7-2
d_call: TRBD1
cdr3_nt: TGTGCCAGCAGAAGGCAGACAGGGGGCGATGGGAAACTGTTTTTT
cdr3_aa: CASRRQTGGDGKLFF

j_call: TRBJ2-5
clone_size: few
v_call: TRBV5-5
d_call: -
cdr3_nt: TGTGCCAGCAGCTCAGGGTTTGTTGAGACCCAGTACTTC
cdr3_aa: CASSSGFVETQYF

j_call: TRBJ1-2
clone_size: few
v_call: TRBV7-2
d_call: TRBD1
cdr3_nt: TGTGCCAGCAGCTTGGACAGGCCTGATGGCTACACCTTC
cdr3_aa: CASSLDRPDGYTF

j_call: TRBJ1-6
clone_size: few
v_call: TRBV28
d_call: -
cdr3_nt: TGTGCCAGCAGCGACGGACAGTTTAGCTCCTATAATTCACCCCTCCACTTT
cdr3_aa: CASSDGQFSSYNSPLHF

j_call: TRBJ2-7
clone_size: many
v_call: TRBV11-2
d_call: TRBD1
cdr3_nt: TGTGCCAGCAGCTCCACGGAGGGCAGGGGGCACGAGCAGTACTTC
cdr3_aa: CASSSTEGRGHEQYF

j_call: TRBJ2-3
clone_size: -
v_call: TRBV18
d_call: TRBD1
cdr3_nt: TGTGCCAGCTCACCAGCCACAGGGGCAGATACGCAGTATTTT
cdr3_aa: CASSPATGADTQYF

j_call: TRBJ1-1
clone_size: -
v_call: TRBV6-2/TRBV6-3
d_call: -
cdr3_nt: TGTGCCAGCAGTTACGTCCGGGGGGTCATGAACACTGAAGCTTTCTTT
cdr3_aa: CASSYVRGVMNTEAFF

j_call: TRBJ2-5
clone_size: few
v_call: TRBV6-2/TRBV6-3
d_call: -
cdr3_nt: TGTGCCAGCAGTTACGGCGGGAACCCCGGAGAGACCCAGTACTTC
cdr3_aa: CASSYGGNPGETQYF

j_call: TRBJ1-1
clone_size: -
v_call: TRBV28
d_call: -
cdr3_nt: TGTGCCAGCACCGCGGGAGGCGTCACTGAAGCTTTCTTT
cdr3_aa: CASTAGGVTEAFF

j_call: TRBJ2-6
clone_size: few
v_call: TRBV6-4
d_call: -
cdr3_nt: TGTGCCAGCAGTGATCGGCCTGGGGCCAACGTCCTGACTTTC
cdr3_aa: CASSDRPGANVLTF

j_call: TRBJ2-1
clone_size: many
v_call: TRBV7-3
d_call: TRBD2
cdr3_nt: TGTGCCAGCAGCTTAACCAGCGGGGGGGCCAGGGAGCAGTTCTTC
cdr3_aa: CASSLTSGGAREQFF

j_call: TRBJ2-7
clone_size: many
v_call: TRBV7-9
d_call: -
cdr3_nt: TGTGCCAGCAGCCCCAGACAGAGCTCCTACGAGCAGTACTTC
cdr3_aa: CASSPRQSSYEQYF